This is a list of T cell receptor beta chains from one sample in a study of blood T cell repertoires in COVID-19. Clones were sequenced by immunoSEQ multiplex PCR, and TCRdb holds only the in-frame ones, with some missing. The sample lists approximately 470,000 clones, about 90% occurring once. Sequencing was carried out using PBMCs or T cells enriched from blood (not recorded which). These TCRs come from a woman aged 18 to 35 who had recovered from COVID-19. Both conserved end residues are part of each CDR3. A D gene is named only where the DNA matches it firmly. Only part of the rows carry a size: once, few, many, or a class if the clone is expanded.

v_gene	j_gene	abundance	d_gene	CDR3aa	CDR3nt
TRBV5-4	TRBJ1-1	once	.	CASSQTPGPTSNTEAFF	TGTGCCAGCAGCCAAACTCCGGGTCCTACCTCGAACACTGAAGCTTTCTTT
TRBV10-3	TRBJ2-7	.	.	CAISPPGSYEQYF	TGTGCCATCAGTCCCCCAGGGTCCTACGAGCAGTACTTC
TRBV4-1	TRBJ2-3	few	.	CASSQVGSQDTQYF	TGCGCCAGCAGCCAAGTCGGGAGTCAAGATACGCAGTATTTT
TRBV6-6	TRBJ2-3	.	TRBD2	CASSKSGLAVADTQYF	TGTGCCAGCAGTAAATCGGGACTAGCGGTAGCAGATACGCAGTATTTT
TRBV29-1	TRBJ1-1	.	.	CSVALGGTEAFF	TGCAGCGTTGCACTTGGGGGGACTGAAGCTTTCTTT
TRBV20-1	TRBJ2-5	.	.	CSGQTQETQYF	TGCAGCGGACAGACTCAAGAGACCCAGTACTTC
TRBV3-1/TRBV3-2	TRBJ1-2	.	.	CASRPNKTTGSGYGYTF	TGTGCCAGCAGACCCAACAAAACCACAGGGTCGGGCTATGGCTACACCTTC
TRBV30	TRBJ2-1	.	TRBD2	CAWSTGGPNEQFF	TGTGCCTGGAGTACGGGGGGGCCCAATGAGCAGTTCTTC
TRBV5-1	TRBJ1-6	.	.	CASSADGDMPLHF	TGCGCCAGCAGCGCGGACGGGGACATGCCCCTCCACTTT
TRBV2	TRBJ1-3	.	.	CASSVRGLGNTIYF	TGTGCCAGCAGTGTCAGAGGGCTTGGAAACACCATATATTTT
TRBV4-1	TRBJ1-5	.	.	CASSQIINQPQHF	TGCGCCAGCAGCCAAATTATCAATCAGCCCCAGCATTTT
TRBV19	TRBJ1-1	once	.	CASSLLKGTEAFF	TGTGCCAGTAGCCTACTGAAGGGGACTGAAGCTTTCTTT
TRBV10-2	TRBJ1-3	.	.	CASSESDFGNTIYF	TGCGCCAGCAGTGAGTCAGACTTTGGAAACACCATATATTTT
TRBV7-9	TRBJ1-2	.	TRBD1	CASSLGTGKGYTF	TGTGCCAGCAGCCTTGGGACAGGGAAAGGCTACACCTTC
TRBV3-1/TRBV3-2	TRBJ2-7	.	TRBD1	CASSPRDRDPYEQYF	TGTGCCAGCAGCCCGCGGGACAGGGACCCCTACGAGCAGTACTTC
TRBV18	TRBJ2-1	.	.	CASSLTKGASILDEQFF	TGTGCCAGCTCCCTCACAAAAGGGGCTTCCATTCTCGATGAGCAGTTCTTC
TRBV5-1	TRBJ2-1	.	TRBD1	CASSLVGGPNEQFF	TGCGCCAGCAGCTTGGTAGGGGGCCCAAATGAGCAGTTCTTC
TRBV30	TRBJ2-3	once	TRBD1	CAWRGQGTDTQYF	TGTGCCTGGAGGGGACAGGGCACAGATACGCAGTATTTT
TRBV6-5	TRBJ1-1	.	TRBD1	CASSQSGQGNTEAFF	TGTGCCAGCAGTCAATCCGGACAGGGGAACACTGAAGCTTTCTTT
TRBV5-3	TRBJ1-5	.	TRBD1	CARRSGQGGDQPQHF	TGTGCCAGAAGATCGGGACAGGGAGGTGACCAGCCCCAGCATTTT
TRBV28	TRBJ1-5	.	.	CASSKTGIRNQPQHF	TGTGCCAGCAGTAAAACAGGGATCCGCAATCAGCCCCAGCATTTT
TRBV9	TRBJ1-5	few	.	CASSVADSTQPQHF	TGTGCCAGCAGCGTAGCTGACAGTACCCAGCCCCAGCATTTT
TRBV18	TRBJ2-1	.	TRBD1	CASSPGQVEYNEQFF	TGTGCCAGCTCACCGGGACAGGTCGAGTACAATGAGCAGTTCTTC
TRBV15	TRBJ2-3	.	.	CATSPRDKDTDTQYF	TGTGCCACCAGCCCTCGGGACAAGGACACAGATACGCAGTATTTT
TRBV4-1	TRBJ1-3	.	.	CASSLAPGNTIYF	TGCGCCAGCAGCTTGGCCCCTGGAAACACCATATATTTT
TRBV4-1	TRBJ1-1	.	.	CASSRRLEGRETEAFF	TGCGCCAGCAGCCGCCGGCTGGAGGGAAGAGAAACTGAAGCTTTCTTT
TRBV7-2	TRBJ2-5	.	.	CASSPGLIAETQYF	TGTGCCAGCAGTCCCGGACTAATTGCGGAGACCCAGTACTTC
TRBV4-1	TRBJ2-1	once	TRBD2	CASRAGGYNEQFF	TGCGCCAGCAGGGCGGGGGGGTACAATGAGCAGTTCTTC
TRBV5-1	TRBJ2-1	.	TRBD1	CASSLGRTGGSEQFF	TGCGCCAGCAGCTTAGGCAGGACAGGGGGCAGTGAGCAGTTCTTC
TRBV11-2	TRBJ2-3	few	.	CASSFDSEEAQYF	TGTGCCAGCAGCTTCGATTCCGAGGAGGCGCAGTATTTT
TRBV5-1	TRBJ2-5	once	TRBD1	CASSLADRVGETQYF	TGCGCCAGCAGCTTGGCCGACAGGGTAGGGGAGACCCAGTACTTC
TRBV5-6	TRBJ2-4	.	.	CASSRGPSGGENIQYF	TGTGCCAGCAGCCGAGGGCCCAGCGGAGGAGAAAACATTCAGTACTTC
TRBV11-2	TRBJ2-7	.	.	CASTPTPSYEQYF	TGTGCCAGCACCCCGACACCCTCCTACGAGCAGTACTTC
TRBV9	TRBJ2-7	.	.	CASSAQLQGVFDEQYF	TGTGCCAGCAGCGCGCAGCTACAGGGTGTGTTCGACGAGCAGTACTTC
TRBV7-8	TRBJ2-3	.	.	CASSVGQGDTQYF	TGTGCCAGCAGCGTCGGGCAGGGAGATACGCAGTATTTT
TRBV12-3/TRBV12-4	TRBJ2-3	.	.	CASSGGDTQYF	TGTGCCAGCAGCGGAGGGGATACGCAGTATTTT
TRBV3-1/TRBV3-2	TRBJ1-2	.	TRBD1	CASSLGTGSNYGYTF	TGTGCCAGCAGCCTGGGGACAGGGTCTAACTATGGCTACACCTTC
TRBV2	TRBJ1-1	.	TRBD1	CASSWTGGTEAFF	TGTGCCAGCAGCTGGACAGGGGGCACTGAAGCTTTCTTT
TRBV14	TRBJ2-5	.	.	CASSQLLRGSQETQYF	TGTGCCAGCAGCCAACTCCTCCGAGGGTCTCAAGAGACCCAGTACTTC
TRBV6-5	TRBJ1-2	.	.	CASKEGVGLSGYTF	TGTGCCAGCAAGGAAGGGGTCGGCCTTTCAGGGTACACCTTC
TRBV6-1	TRBJ1-3	few	.	CASRERPGIGGNTIYF	TGTGCCAGCAGGGAACGGCCAGGCATAGGCGGAAACACCATATATTTT
TRBV6-5	TRBJ1-1	once	.	CASKTGVLTEAFF	TGTGCCAGCAAAACGGGGGTTCTCACTGAAGCTTTCTTT
TRBV6-5	TRBJ2-2	.	TRBD1	CASSRDSTGELFF	TGTGCCAGCAGCCGGGACAGTACCGGGGAGCTGTTTTTT
TRBV7-2	TRBJ1-1	.	.	CASSLVQNTEAFF	TGTGCCAGCAGCTTAGTACAGAACACTGAAGCTTTCTTT
TRBV29-1	TRBJ1-1	.	TRBD1	CSVEEGDGTGREAFF	TGCAGCGTTGAAGAGGGGGACGGGACAGGGCGTGAAGCTTTCTTT